A selection of T cell receptor beta chains follows, all from one sample in a study of blood T cell repertoires in COVID-19. Method: immunoSEQ multiplex PCR; TCRdb's copy keeps in-frame clones and lacks some. The table includes about 43,000 clones, around nine tenths detected once. Sequencing was done on a sample of peripheral blood. These receptors were collected from a man aged 40-50 years with COVID-19, enrolled during active disease. CDR3s include the opening cysteine and the closing phenylalanine or tryptophan. The order of the fields is J gene, D gene, clone size, V gene, CDR3 protein, CDR3 DNA. A D gene is named only where the DNA matches it firmly. The listing skips clone size in some rows; elsewhere it reads once, few, many or a size class.

TRBJ2-1 | . | . | TRBV30 | CAWSALPTGEQFF | TGTGCCTGGAGTGCACTCCCAACGGGTGAGCAGTTCTTC
TRBJ2-5 | . | once | TRBV7-8 | CASSFGRGRETQYF | TGTGCCAGCAGCTTTGGGCGGGGCAGGGAGACCCAGTACTTC
TRBJ1-1 | . | . | TRBV19 | CASSILSGEAFF | TGTGCCAGTAGTATACTTAGCGGAGAAGCTTTCTTT
TRBJ2-5 | TRBD1 | . | TRBV19 | CASSAGQGGTQYF | TGTGCCAGTAGTGCGGGACAGGGGGGGACCCAGTACTTC
TRBJ1-6 | . | . | TRBV12-3/TRBV12-4 | CASSSRASPLHF | TGTGCCAGCAGTTCCAGGGCCTCACCCCTCCACTTT
TRBJ1-3 | . | . | TRBV5-6 | CASSLGGGNTIYF | TGTGCCAGCAGCCTCGGCGGAGGAAACACCATATATTTT
TRBJ1-1 | . | . | TRBV7-2 | CASSLAGQYTEAFF | TGTGCCAGCAGCTTAGCCGGACAGTACACTGAAGCTTTCTTT
TRBJ1-6 | TRBD1 | . | TRBV12-3/TRBV12-4 | CASSQGANSPLHF | TGTGCCAGCAGCCAGGGGGCCAATTCACCCCTCCACTTT
TRBJ1-6 | TRBD1 | . | TRBV9 | CASSVAMDRGSATLHF | TGTGCCAGCAGCGTGGCAATGGACAGGGGATCTGCTACCCTCCACTTT
TRBJ1-1 | TRBD1 | few | TRBV6-5 | CASSSQGATNTEAFF | TGTGCCAGCAGTTCCCAGGGGGCTACAAACACTGAAGCTTTCTTT
TRBJ1-1 | . | . | TRBV4-2 | CASSQDRVDTEAFF | TGTGCCAGCAGCCAAGATCGGGTTGACACTGAAGCTTTCTTT
TRBJ2-5 | TRBD2 | . | TRBV7-3 | CASNRKGLAGGKETQYF | TGTGCCAGCAACCGAAAGGGACTAGCGGGGGGGAAAGAGACCCAGTACTTC
TRBJ2-2 | TRBD2 | . | TRBV27 | CASSPARGDTGELFF | TGTGCCAGCAGTCCGGCCCGGGGGGACACCGGGGAGCTGTTTTTT
TRBJ2-7 | TRBD2 | . | TRBV5-1 | CASSLAGGGAGEQYF | TGCGCCAGCAGCTTGGCGGGCGGGGGGGCCGGCGAGCAGTACTTC
TRBJ1-1 | . | . | TRBV29-1 | CSVTQGWNTEAFF | TGCAGCGTTACCCAGGGGTGGAACACTGAAGCTTTCTTT
TRBJ1-3 | . | . | TRBV5-1 | CASRGPGSGNTIYF | TGCGCCAGCAGAGGTCCAGGCTCTGGAAACACCATATATTTT
TRBJ1-4 | TRBD1 | . | TRBV28 | CASSEQGMSEKLFF | TGTGCCAGCAGTGAACAGGGGATGAGTGAAAAACTGTTTTTT
TRBJ1-2 | . | . | TRBV7-2 | CASSLKPNYGYTF | TGTGCCAGCAGCTTAAAGCCTAACTATGGCTACACCTTC
TRBJ2-4 | TRBD2 | few | TRBV4-1 | CASSQPQRGVAKNIQYF | TGCGCCAGCAGCCAACCACAGCGGGGGGTAGCCAAAAACATTCAGTACTTC
TRBJ1-3 | . | . | TRBV28 | CARPPLTGPGNTIYF | TGTGCCCGTCCTCCTCTAACAGGGCCCGGAAACACCATATATTTT
TRBJ2-7 | TRBD1 | . | TRBV5-6 | CASSFFSGGLYEQYF | TGTGCCAGCAGCTTTTTCTCAGGGGGCTTGTACGAGCAGTACTTC
TRBJ2-1 | TRBD2 | . | TRBV3-1/TRBV3-2 | CASSQGMRGFGNEQFF | TGTGCCAGCAGCCAAGGGATGCGGGGGTTTGGAAATGAGCAGTTCTTC
TRBJ2-1 | . | . | TRBV2 | CASSDRLDVYNEQFF | TGTGCCAGCAGTGATCGACTAGATGTCTACAATGAGCAGTTCTTC
TRBJ1-6 | . | . | TRBV28 | CASSLVRGDPYNSPLHF | TGTGCCAGCAGTTTAGTCAGGGGCGACCCCTATAATTCACCCCTCCACTTT
TRBJ2-7 | TRBD2 | . | TRBV11-3 | CASSLTGWLAGGNYEQYF | TGTGCCAGCAGCTTAACCGGGTGGCTAGCGGGAGGTAACTACGAGCAGTACTTC
TRBJ2-1 | . | . | TRBV5-4 | CASSSPTSSHEQFF | TGTGCCAGCAGCTCACCCACTAGCTCGCATGAGCAGTTCTTC
TRBJ1-5 | . | . | TRBV30 | CAWSLSSNQPQHF | TGTGCCTGGAGTCTGAGTAGCAATCAGCCCCAGCATTTT
TRBJ1-5 | TRBD1 | . | TRBV19 | CASSTGQGNGQPQHF | TGTGCCAGTAGTACTGGACAGGGGAACGGCCAGCCCCAGCATTTT
TRBJ2-2 | . | . | TRBV10-2 | CASNRGAVGELFF | TGCGCCAGCAACCGGGGGGCGGTCGGGGAGCTGTTTTTT
TRBJ2-3 | TRBD2 | . | TRBV7-9 | CASSFLSLAGGRTDTQYF | TGTGCCAGCAGCTTCCTCTCACTAGCGGGAGGACGCACAGATACGCAGTATTTT
TRBJ1-1 | . | . | TRBV27 | CASSVGQNTEAFF | TGTGCCAGCAGCGTCGGACAGAACACTGAAGCTTTCTTT
TRBJ2-7 | TRBD2 | . | TRBV7-2 | CASSLVASGDRYF | TGTGCCAGCAGCTTAGTGGCTAGCGGGGATAGGTACTTC
TRBJ1-2 | . | . | TRBV6-4 | CASSDSRAGGLKGYTF | TGTGCCAGCAGTGACTCGAGGGCTGGTGGACTAAAAGGCTACACCTTC
TRBJ2-1 | . | once | TRBV6-4 | CASSDSGASGDEQFF | TGTGCCAGCAGTGACTCGGGGGCTAGCGGAGATGAGCAGTTCTTC
TRBJ1-2 | TRBD1 | . | TRBV10-3 | CAISRAGGGYGYTF | TGTGCCATCAGCCGGGCAGGGGGAGGCTATGGCTACACCTTC
TRBJ2-7 | TRBD2 | . | TRBV7-9 | CASTSGGEQYF | TGTGCCAGCACCTCGGGGGGCGAGCAGTACTTC